This passage covers 22 T cell receptor beta chains from one sample sequenced in a study of technical replicates of blood from several donors. The assay was immunoSEQ multiplex PCR, and TCRdb's table has in-frame clones only and misses some. In the table there are 60,000 to 90,000 clones, 95% to 97% of which are singletons. The material sequenced was T cells isolated from PBMCs. The source of these receptors is a human donor in good health.

The chain carries TRBV7-7 and TRBJ2-1; possible D gene TRBD2, 6 bases. Germline CDR1 SSHAT, CDR2 FNYEAQ (reference sequence). V gave up 3 bases and J gave up 5 bases, with 8 bases separating them. The CDR3 has 13 residues. The CDR3 region has the DNA TGTGCCAGCAGCTTTTCTAGCGACAATGAGCAGTTCTTC. Amino acid sequence: CASSFSSDNEQFF.

The chain couples TRBV7-9 to TRBJ2-5, with TRBD2 matching 9 bases. Germline CDR1 reads SEHNR; CDR2 reads FQNEAQ (reference sequence). The junction had 10 bases not matched to a gene; V was cut back by 0 bases and J by 5 bases. The CDR3 runs to 17 residues. CDR3 DNA: TGTGCCAGCAGCTTAGCGATTGCAGCGGGAGGAGGGGAGACCCAGTACTTC. Amino acid sequence: CASSLAIAAGGGETQYF.

The V gene is TRBV5-4, the J gene TRBJ2-3, with 8 bases matching TRBD2. Germline V gives CDR1 SGHNT, CDR2 YYREEE (reference sequence). CDR3 length: 15 residues. The J segment lost 4 bases and the V segment lost 0 bases, leaving 4 bases of the junction unmatched. As DNA, the CDR3 is TGTGCCAGCAGCTTGGAGGTAGCGGGACCAGATACGCAGTATTTT. It is translated as CASSLEVAGPDTQYF.

V usage is TRBV5-1 and J usage is TRBJ1-1; 9 nucleotides agree with TRBD1. Trimming took 0 bases from V and 4 from J; bases not matched to a gene: 4. This CDR3 spans 15 amino acids. Germline CDR1 and CDR2: SGHRS and YFSETQ. The CDR3 spells CASSLGQGVGTEAFF. The CDR3 DNA sequence: TGCGCCAGCAGCTTGGGACAGGGGGTGGGCACTGAAGCTTTCTTT.

The V gene is TRBV7-9, the J gene TRBJ1-2, with 7 bases aligning to TRBD1. The CDR3 has 16 amino acids. From germline, CDR1 is SEHNR and CDR2 FQNEAQ (reference sequence). The V segment lost 2 bases and the J segment 4 bases; nucleotides outside the gene matches: 10. DNA for the CDR3: TGTGCCAGCAGCTTATGGACGACAGGGCCTAGCTATGGCTACACCTTC. Translation: CASSLWTTGPSYGYTF.

This clone was recorded only once. The CDR3 spells CASSFSGQGQPQHF. The DNA of the CDR3 is TGTGCCAGCAGCTTCAGTGGACAGGGTCAGCCCCAGCATTTT. The rearrangement links TRBV11-2 to TRBJ1-5; 8 nucleotides match TRBD1. There are 14 residues in the CDR3. CDR1 and CDR2 (germline): SGHAT, FQNNGV. After removal of 3 bases from V and 6 bases from J, the junction contained 4 bases not matched to a gene.

The chain has TRBV13 and TRBJ2-3; 9 bases are a match to TRBD2. The trim removed 0 bases at V and 0 bases at J, leaving 1 base unmatched. The germline V gene has CDR1 PRHDT and CDR2 FYEKMQ (reference sequence). This CDR3 contains 16 residues. This chain's CDR3 is CASSLGLAGSTDTQYF. The DNA of the CDR3 is TGTGCCAGCAGCTTAGGCCTAGCGGGAAGCACAGATACGCAGTATTTT.

The chain is built from TRBV6-1 and TRBJ2-7; 10 bases fit TRBD1. The CDR3 covers 15 residues. Germline assignment: CDR1 MNHNS and CDR2 SASEGT. V was pared by 6 bases and J by 5 bases, with 10 bases of the junction left unmatched. The CDR3, as DNA: TGTGCCAGCAGCGAGTCCGGGACAGGGGTGGACGAGCAGTACTTC. This sequence encodes CASSESGTGVDEQYF.

The chain couples TRBV15 to TRBJ2-5; 10 bases fit TRBD2. Trimming at V came to 1 base and at J to 2 bases, leaving 7 bases not matched to a gene. The CDR3 has 17 residues. Germline CDR1 and CDR2: LNHNV and YYDKDF (reference sequence). CDR3 nucleotide sequence: TGTGCCACCAGCAGAGGTTTAATAGCGGGAGGACAAGAGACCCAGTACTTC. Translation: CATSRGLIAGGQETQYF.

The rearrangement uses TRBV5-5 and TRBJ1-2, with D unresolved. This CDR3 region has 17 residues. The V and J ends lost 4 bases and 5 bases respectively, with 24 bases between them. CDR1 is SGHKS, CDR2 YYEKEE, per germline (reference sequence). The CDR3 nucleotides are TGTGCCAGCAGCCGCCAACAAAGTCCGCTAGTCTTTTATGGCTACACCTTC. Translated: CASSRQQSPLVFYGYTF.

The chain carries TRBV14 and TRBJ1-2; 10 nucleotides align to TRBD1. The CDR3 contains 15 residues. Germline V gene data show CDR1 as SGHDN and CDR2 as FVKESK. The V segment lost 5 bases and the J segment 4 bases; nucleotides outside the gene matches: 7. The CDR3 DNA sequence: TGTGCCAGCAGCTTCCGGGACAGGGGCCTCTATGGCTACACCTTC. Its translation: CASSFRDRGLYGYTF.

V usage is TRBV5-8 and J usage is TRBJ2-7, with D maybe TRBD2 (6 bases). Germline CDR1 and CDR2: SGHTS and YDEGEE. The length of the CDR3 is 14 residues. V was trimmed by 4 bases and J by 1 base, leaving 12 bases between them. CDR3 nucleotides: TGTGCCAGCAGCCTCGGGACTCCTTCCTACGAGCAGTACTTC. Encoded protein: CASSLGTPSYEQYF.

The V call is TRBV4-1, the J call TRBJ2-6; 11 positions agree with TRBD1. The CDR3 sequence is 17 residues long. CDR1 and CDR2 (germline): MGHRA, YSYEKL. Trimming removed 11 bases from V and 2 bases from J; junction bases left unmatched: 11. Here the CDR3 DNA reads TGCGCCTCCACCATAGGACAGGGGGCGGCTGGGGCCAACGTCCTGACTTTC. Protein: CASTIGQGAAGANVLTF.

This chain uses TRBV10-3 with TRBJ2-3; 7 bases map to TRBD2. Unmatched junction bases numbered 5, after V lost 2 bases and J lost 3 bases. CDR1 and CDR2 from the germline V gene are ENHRY and SYGVKD. CDR3 size: 15 residues. The CDR3 reads CAISEPGRGTDTQYF. CDR3 DNA: TGTGCCATCAGTGAGCCGGGGAGGGGAACAGATACGCAGTATTTT.

The rearrangement links TRBV7-9 to TRBJ2-1, with 11 bases fitting TRBD2. V shed 11 bases, J shed 0 bases, and the junction held 3 bases outside the gene matches. Germline loops: CDR1 SEHNR, CDR2 FQNEAQ (reference sequence). CDR3 length: 14 amino acids. The CDR3 nucleotides are TGTGCCGGAGGGACTAGCGGCTCCTACAATGAGCAGTTCTTC. It translates to CAGGTSGSYNEQFF.

The chain has TRBV30 and TRBJ2-7, with 7 bases fitting TRBD1. With V trimmed by 5 bases and J by 2 bases, 9 bases remained unmatched. CDR1 and CDR2 from the germline V gene are GTSNPN and SVGIG (reference sequence). This CDR3 region has 14 residues. This chain's CDR3 is CAWVTGSNTYEQYF. CDR3 coding DNA: TGTGCCTGGGTGACAGGGTCTAATACCTACGAGCAGTACTTC.

This chain links TRBV7-9 with TRBJ2-7, with D maybe TRBD2 (6 bases). This CDR3 spans 15 amino acids. Germline-derived CDR1 and CDR2 are SEHNR and FQNEAQ (reference sequence). Trimming cost V 1 base and J 2 bases, with 12 bases left between them. The CDR3 DNA is TGTGCCAGCAGCTTAGAAGGGACTGGAACCTACGAGCAGTACTTC. Its translation is CASSLEGTGTYEQYF.

The V call is TRBV25-1, the J call TRBJ2-1; 15 nucleotides agree with TRBD2. The V and J ends lost 7 bases and 9 bases, in that order; junction bases with no gene match: 13. Germline CDR1 MGHDK, CDR2 SYGVNS. There are 17 residues in the CDR3. The CDR3 DNA is TGTGCCAGCACTTGGACTAGCGGGAGGGGGGTCGACGGTGAGCAGTTCTTC. It codes for CASTWTSGRGVDGEQFF.

V is TRBV6-6 and J is TRBJ1-5; D remains unclear. Germline loops: CDR1 MNHNY, CDR2 SVGAGI (reference sequence). V shed 5 bases and J shed 10 bases, with 12 bases lying between them. CDR3 size: 12 residues. CDR3 in DNA: TGTGCCAGCAGTCCAAACAACAATCCCCAGCATTTT. Protein product: CASSPNNNPQHF.

On this clone itself: Other DNA sequences in this sample translate to the same CDR3. CDR3 residues: CASSSGQGGTEAFF. The CDR3 DNA reads as TGCGCCAGCAGCTCTGGACAGGGTGGCACTGAAGCTTTCTTT. The V gene is TRBV5-1, the J gene TRBJ1-1; 8 bases are shared with TRBD1. This CDR3 is 14 amino acids long. Per the germline V gene, CDR1 is SGHRS and CDR2 is YFSETQ. Trimming removed 3 bases from V and 4 bases from J; junction bases left unmatched: 5.

The CDR3 region has the DNA TGCAGCGTTGAAGATAAAGGACAGAACACTGAAGCTTTCTTT. This encodes CSVEDKGQNTEAFF. The chain employs TRBV29-1 and TRBJ1-1; TRBD1 is a possible D gene (5 bases). In germline, CDR1 is SQVTM, CDR2 ANQGSEA. The V end lost 0 bases, the J end lost 1 base, and 9 bases lay between the germline ends. The CDR3 covers 14 residues.

The chain is built from TRBV19 and TRBJ2-1; tentative D call: TRBD2 (6 bases). With 2 bases removed from V and 8 bases from J, the gap between germline ends came to 13 bases. CDR3 size: 14 residues. Germline-derived CDR1 and CDR2 are LNHDA and SQIVND (reference sequence). The CDR3 region is CASSIIPGADEQFF. Written as DNA, the CDR3 is TGTGCCAGTAGTATAATCCCGGGAGCCGATGAGCAGTTCTTC.